This entry lists 15 T cell receptor beta chains sequenced from one sample in a study of circulating and synovial CD4+ cells in juvenile arthritis. TCRdb's table, derived via immunoSEQ multiplex PCR, lists solely in-frame clones and lacks some. The table records 39,000 or so clones, about 94% of them present only once. The sample consisted of CD4+ T cells from blood. The receptors stem from a human donor with juvenile idiopathic arthritis.

The chain combines TRBV7-2 with TRBJ2-7; D ambiguous. Germline CDR1 reads SGHTA; CDR2 reads FQGNSA. V lost 4 bases to trimming and J lost 6 bases, with 16 bases between them. The CDR3 is made up of 14 amino acids. The CDR3 DNA reads TGTGCCAGCAGCTACGCACCCCCGGGTGTCGAGCAGTACTTC. Its translation: CASSYAPPGVEQYF.

As for this clone: The same CDR3 can be traced to other DNA sequences in this sample. The rearrangement links TRBV2 to TRBJ2-2; D gene uncertain. V lost 4 bases to trimming and J lost 7 bases, with 7 bases between them. Germline lookup yields CDR1 SNHLY and CDR2 FYNNEI. The CDR3 is made up of 12 amino acids. DNA for the CDR3: TGTGCCAGCAGTGTTAGCATCGGGGAGCTGTTTTTT. It yields the protein CASSVSIGELFF.

This sequence joins TRBV6-4 and TRBJ1-5; possible D gene TRBD1, 5 bases. The CDR3 extends over 15 amino acids. Germline CDR1 reads MRHNA; CDR2 reads SNTAGT. V gave up 8 bases and J gave up 6 bases, with 20 bases separating them. The CDR3: CASPSRGALSQPQHF. The DNA of the CDR3 is TGTGCCAGCCCCTCTCGTGGGGCATTATCTCAGCCCCAGCATTTT.

The chain links TRBV4-1 to TRBJ1-5; unclear D gene. The ends were cut back, 0 bases at V and 2 bases at J, with 8 bases in the middle. The CDR3 is 15 residues long. Germline V gene data show CDR1 as MGHRA and CDR2 as YSYEKL. The CDR3: CASSQDSQGNQPQHF. The CDR3 DNA reads TGCGCCAGCAGCCAAGATAGTCAGGGCAATCAGCCCCAGCATTTT.

This sequence joins TRBV7-9 and TRBJ2-3; D call uncertain. With 1 base removed from V and 0 bases from J, the gap between germline ends came to 8 bases. The CDR3 length is 15 residues. Per the germline V gene, CDR1 is SEHNR and CDR2 is FQNEAQ (reference sequence). The CDR3 protein is CASSLGQTSTDTQYF. CDR3 in DNA: TGTGCCAGCAGCTTAGGCCAGACTAGCACAGATACGCAGTATTTT.

The gene calls are TRBV6-5 and TRBJ1-6; tentative D call: TRBD1 (5 bases). The CDR3 totals 15 residues. The V gene lost 4 bases and the J gene lost 10 bases, with 17 bases spanning the gap. Looked up from germline, CDR1 is MNHEY and CDR2 is SVGAGI. The CDR3 is CASSLPPRGSSPLHF. Written as DNA, the CDR3 is TGTGCCAGCAGTTTACCCCCTAGGGGTAGCTCACCCCTCCACTTT.

The CDR3 here is CASSLEAGGSSYNEQFF. In DNA form, the CDR3 reads TGTGCCAGCAGCTTAGAAGCGGGGGGGAGCTCCTACAATGAGCAGTTCTTC. The chain couples TRBV11-2 to TRBJ2-1; 10 bases match TRBD2. Per the germline V gene, CDR1 is SGHAT and CDR2 is FQNNGV. CDR3 size: 17 residues. Germline trimming cut 0 bases from V and 0 bases from J; bases unmatched to any gene: 2.

The chain is built from TRBV5-1 and TRBJ2-5, with D uncertain. CDR1 and CDR2 from the germline V gene are SGHRS and YFSETQ. The CDR3 runs to 13 residues. Trimming removed 6 bases at V and 0 bases at J, with 9 bases between. The CDR3 loop is CASTLFDQETQYF. The CDR3 region has the DNA TGCGCCAGCACGTTATTTGACCAAGAGACCCAGTACTTC.

V and J are TRBV4-2 and TRBJ2-5, with TRBD2 matching 8 bases. In germline, CDR1 is LGHNA, CDR2 YNFKEQ. V lost 0 bases to trimming and J lost 5 bases; unmatched junction nucleotides: 11. The CDR3 is made up of 17 amino acids. In DNA form, the CDR3 reads TGTGCCAGCAGCCAAGATAGGGGGGCGGGGGGTGGGGAGACCCAGTACTTC. Amino acids: CASSQDRGAGGGETQYF.

This chain joins TRBV18 and TRBJ2-2; D not resolved. Germline CDR1 KGHSH, CDR2 LQKENI. V gave up 3 bases and J gave up 5 bases, with 10 bases separating them. The CDR3 has 14 amino acids. The DNA for the CDR3 is TGTGCCAGCTCACCCGTGCGGCGGACCGGGGAGCTGTTTTTT. Protein: CASSPVRRTGELFF.

The rearrangement links TRBV6-5 to TRBJ2-7; 7 nucleotides align to TRBD1. Germline values: CDR1 MNHEY, CDR2 SVGAGI. Trimming at V came to 7 bases and at J to 0 bases, leaving 9 bases not matched to a gene. The CDR3 sequence is 15 residues long. CDR3 protein: CASIGQVMSSYEQYF. The CDR3 DNA reads TGTGCCAGCATCGGACAGGTCATGAGCTCCTACGAGCAGTACTTC.

This chain uses TRBV11-2 with TRBJ2-7; 8 nucleotides line up with TRBD2. This CDR3 is 17 amino acids long. The V gene's germline CDR1 is SGHAT and CDR2 FQNNGV. Losses at the gene ends were 4 bases for V and 0 bases for J; bases not matched to a gene: 11. The chain's CDR3 is CASSSRRTSGPSYEQYF. The CDR3 DNA follows: TGTGCCAGCAGCTCCAGGAGAACTAGCGGCCCCTCCTACGAGCAGTACTTC.

The gene calls are TRBV6-5 and TRBJ2-3, with TRBD2 matching 9 bases. The J segment lost 4 bases and the V segment lost 0 bases, leaving 5 bases of the junction unmatched. Germline CDR1 is MNHEY and CDR2 is SVGAGI. The CDR3 loop spans 16 amino acids. The CDR3 spells CASSYSSRGGADTQYF. The CDR3 nucleotides are TGTGCCAGCAGTTACTCATCGCGGGGGGGCGCAGATACGCAGTATTTT.

The chain joins TRBV6-5 to TRBJ1-5, with 7 positions matching TRBD1. There are 16 residues in the CDR3. Germline trimming cut 4 bases from V and 5 bases from J; bases unmatched to any gene: 11. CDR1 and CDR2 from the germline V gene are MNHEY and SVGAGI. The CDR3 here is CASSLILDRPHQPQHF. In nucleotides, the CDR3 is TGTGCCAGCAGTTTAATTTTGGACAGGCCACATCAGCCCCAGCATTTT.

The chain joins TRBV7-9 to TRBJ1-5, with 10 bases matching TRBD1. There are 17 residues in the CDR3. V trimming: 1 base; J trimming: 5 bases; junction bases outside the gene matches: 8. Germline V gene lookup returns CDR1 SEHNR and CDR2 FQNEAQ (reference sequence). The CDR3 DNA follows: TGTGCCAGCAGCTTAGAGTATTCGGGGACAGGGGATCAGCCCCAGCATTTT. Its translation is CASSLEYSGTGDQPQHF.